Each of the 2 T cell receptor beta chains below was sequenced from the same sample in a study of shared clonotypes between healthy human individuals. TCRdb's table, derived via immunoSEQ multiplex PCR, lists solely in-frame clones and lacks some. The top ten hold approximately 12% of the sample, which has some 490,000 clones, 60% to 80% seen once. The sequenced sample consisted of PBMCs. The source of these receptors is a woman in her 40s in good health. Some clones in this sample may be carry-over from other donors' samples.

In this sample, this clone turned up a few times. CDR3 in amino acids: CATSRGETSGNTGELFF. CDR3 bases: TGTGCCACCAGCAGAGGTGAGACTAGCGGAAACACCGGGGAGCTGTTTTTT. The chain links TRBV15 to TRBJ2-2; TRBD2 aligns across 9 bases. The germline V gene has CDR1 LNHNV and CDR2 YYDKDF (reference sequence). The CDR3 runs to 17 residues. The J segment lost 2 bases and the V segment lost 1 base, leaving 5 bases of the junction unmatched.

V gene TRBV10-3 combines with J gene TRBJ2-2; maybe TRBD2 (6 bases). The V and J ends lost 3 bases and 0 bases respectively, with 8 bases between them. The CDR3 is 15 residues long. Germline values: CDR1 ENHRY, CDR2 SYGVKD. The CDR3 sequence: CAISERETNTGELFF. CDR3 coding DNA: TGTGCCATCAGTGAACGGGAGACGAACACCGGGGAGCTGTTTTTT.